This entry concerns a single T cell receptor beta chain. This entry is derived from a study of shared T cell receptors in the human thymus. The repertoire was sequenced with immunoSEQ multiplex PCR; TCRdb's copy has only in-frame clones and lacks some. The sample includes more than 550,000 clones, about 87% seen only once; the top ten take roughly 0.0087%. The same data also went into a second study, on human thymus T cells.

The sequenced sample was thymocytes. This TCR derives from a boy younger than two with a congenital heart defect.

The CDR3 loop is CASIPSNRGGEQYF. DNA of the CDR3: TGTGCCAGCATTCCGTCAAACAGGGGGGGCGAGCAGTACTTC. The V call is TRBV6-6, the J call TRBJ2-7; the D gene is possibly TRBD1 (8 bases). The CDR3 length is 14 residues. Germline V gene lookup returns CDR1 MNHNY and CDR2 SVGAGI (reference sequence). Trimming stripped 7 bases from V and 6 bases from J, with 19 bases between.